This passage covers 25 T cell receptor beta chains from one sample sequenced in a study of regulatory T cells in long-lasting Graves disease. Indicated time point: newly diagnosed GD, antithyroid drugs for less than 3 months. Extracted PBMC RNA gave rise to the TCR library. Construction of the TCR beta libraries employed iRepertoire HTBI primers in conjunction with Arm-PCR of CDR3 regions. TCRdb reprocessed the multiplex PCR reads with MiXCR, giving one entry per CDR3 protein. The table lists roughly 430,000 distinct CDR3 sequences, less than 20% of them singletons. These same data were also listed under a study on T cells in Graves' hyperthyroidism and ophthalmopathy.

The specimen was peripheral blood mononuclear cells (PBMCs), collected at new diagnosis, from a patient treated with antithyroid drugs. The receptors derive from a woman aged 25 to 39 with Graves disease.

This clonotype was observed a few times. The J gene is TRBJ2-1, the V gene TRBV5-1; 10 positions match TRBD2. The germline V gene encodes CDR1 SGHRS and CDR2 YFSETQ. J was trimmed by 4 bases and V by 0 bases; bases with no gene match: 1. The CDR3 loop spans 15 amino acids. For the CDR3, the DNA is TGCGCCAGCAGCTTGGCGACTAGCGGGTACAATGAGCAGTTCTTC. It yields the protein CASSLATSGYNEQFF. The whole variable domain, filled in from reference TRBV5-1 and TRBJ2-1, reads KAGVTQTPRYLIKTRGQQVTLSCSPISGHRSVSWYQQTPGQGLQFLFEYFSETQRNKGNFPGRFSGRQFSNSRSEMNVSTLELGDSALYLCASSLATSGYNEQFFGPGTRLTVL.

This clonotype was observed many times. The V and J genes are TRBV27 and TRBJ1-6, with D unclear. There are 15 residues in the CDR3. The ends were cut back, 0 bases at V and 4 bases at J, with 7 bases in the middle. Germline assignment: CDR1 MNHEY and CDR2 SMNVEV (reference sequence). The CDR3 DNA reads TGTGCCAGCAGTTTATCACGGAATTATAATTCACCCCTCCACTTT. Encoded protein: CASSLSRNYNSPLHF.

The chain carries TRBV9 and TRBJ2-3, with D maybe TRBD2 (6 bases). CDR1 SGDLS and CDR2 YYNGEE come from the germline V gene. V was shortened by 7 bases and J by 3 bases, with 15 bases between the two germline ends. The CDR3 contains 14 residues. DNA for the CDR3: TGTGCCAGCGGAGGCGGGACGTCGACAGATACGCAGTATTTT. Translated, it gives CASGGGTSTDTQYF.

The sample holds a few counts of this clonotype. The rearrangement uses TRBV7-9 and TRBJ1-1; 7 bases match TRBD1. This CDR3 has 14 residues. The junction had 5 bases not matched to a gene; V was cut back by 2 bases and J by 5 bases. The germline V gene has CDR1 SEHNR and CDR2 FQNEAQ (reference sequence). Written as DNA, the CDR3 is TGTGCCAGCAGCTTATCCGACAGGGTAACTGAAGCTTTCTTT. It is translated as CASSLSDRVTEAFF.

The rearrangement uses TRBV5-4 and TRBJ1-2, with a tentative D call TRBD1 (5 bases). CDR1 and CDR2 from the germline V gene are SGHNT and YYREEE (reference sequence). The germline V and J ends were trimmed by 4 bases and 0 bases, with 19 bases remaining between them. The CDR3 runs to 17 residues. Written as DNA, the CDR3 is TGTGCCAGCAGCCACGGCACCGGGGCGCCGCCTAACTATGGCTACACCTTC. Translated: CASSHGTGAPPNYGYTF.

This clonotype has at least ten counts. The chain recombines TRBV6-1 with TRBJ2-3; D gene ambiguous. Between the trimmed V and J ends, which lost 7 bases and 2 bases, there was a span of 7 bases. The CDR3 length is 12 residues. Per germline, CDR1 MNHNS and CDR2 SASEGT. Here the CDR3 DNA reads TGTGCCAGCACCAACCCCACAGATACGCAGTATTTT. It encodes CASTNPTDTQYF.

This clonotype came up many times. This sequence joins TRBV7-2 and TRBJ2-2, with 11 bases aligning to TRBD2. The CDR3 loop spans 16 amino acids. The trim removed 0 bases at V and 6 bases at J, leaving 3 bases unmatched. CDR1 and CDR2 from the germline V gene are SGHTA and FQGNSA. The CDR3 is CASSLASGRVAGELFF. The CDR3 nucleotides are TGTGCCAGCAGCTTAGCTAGCGGGAGGGTTGCCGGGGAGCTGTTTTTT.

This clonotype was recorded at least ten times. The V gene is TRBV12-3 or TRBV12-4, the J gene TRBJ2-2; D gene unclear. The CDR3 consists of 15 residues. V shed 4 bases and J shed 0 bases, with 9 bases lying between them. Here the CDR3 DNA reads TGTGCCAGCAGTTGGACGGATACGAACACCGGGGAGCTGTTTTTT. It yields the protein CASSWTDTNTGELFF.

This clonotype was detected many times. The J gene is TRBJ2-7, the V gene TRBV12-3 or TRBV12-4; D might be TRBD1 (5 bases). CDR3 length: 14 residues. V shed 1 base and J shed 4 bases, with 11 bases lying between them. CDR3 in amino acids: CASSLGQGGYEQYF. The CDR3 nucleotides are TGTGCCAGCAGTTTAGGTCAGGGCGGATACGAGCAGTACTTC.

This clonotype showed up just a few times. J is TRBJ1-5 and V is TRBV12-3 or TRBV12-4; D unclear. Trimming removed 10 bases from V and 4 bases from J, with 14 bases in between. The CDR3 contains 13 residues. The CDR3 bases are TGTGCCATTTCCGGAGGAGATAATCAGCCCCAGCATTTT. Translating it yields CAISGGDNQPQHF.

As concerns this clonotype: Possible read error: a much larger clone is one base away. The J gene is TRBJ2-7, the V gene TRBV10-3; 11 bases agree with TRBD1. This CDR3 spans 15 amino acids. Germline lookup yields CDR1 ENHRY and CDR2 SYGVKD. CDR3: CAISGGQGAAYGQYF. The CDR3 DNA is TGTGCCATCAGCGGCGGACAGGGGGCTGCCTACGGGCAGTACTTC.

Many counts were recorded for this clonotype. The genes are TRBV10-3 and TRBJ2-1; 15 nucleotides align to TRBD2. V lost 5 bases, J lost 4 bases, and 9 bases stayed unmatched. Per the germline V gene, CDR1 is ENHRY and CDR2 is SYGVKD. This CDR3 region has 18 residues. CDR3 residues: CAISHGLAGGQPYNEQFF. In DNA, the CDR3 is TGTGCCATCAGTCATGGACTAGCGGGAGGGCAACCGTACAATGAGCAGTTCTTC.

This clonotype was recorded at least ten times. The rearrangement joins TRBV6-1 to TRBJ1-2; the D gene is possibly TRBD1 (6 bases). Germline assignment: CDR1 MNHNS and CDR2 SASEGT. V was shortened by 5 bases and J by 6 bases, with 10 bases between the two germline ends. CDR3 length: 12 amino acids. The CDR3 DNA is TGTGCCAGCAGTCTAGGGGGGAATGGCTACACCTTC. The encoded protein is CASSLGGNGYTF.

Only a few counts were recorded for this clonotype. This sequence joins TRBV29-1 and TRBJ1-1, with a tentative D call TRBD1 (6 bases). The germline CDR1 and CDR2 sequences are SQVTM and ANQGSEA. This CDR3 spans 13 amino acids. The V and J ends lost 6 bases and 4 bases respectively, with 15 bases between them. CDR3 DNA sequence: TGCAGCGTCAACAGGGAGTGGAGCACTGAAGCTTTCTTT. Translated: CSVNREWSTEAFF.

The chain carries TRBV25-1 and TRBJ1-5, with D possibly TRBD1 on 5 matching bases. V gave up 3 bases and J gave up 4 bases, with 10 bases separating them. CDR1 is MGHDK and CDR2 is SYGVNS in the germline V gene. This CDR3 contains 14 residues. DNA for the CDR3: TGTGCCAGCAGTGACTTAGACAGAAATCAGCCCCAGCATTTT. It is translated as CASSDLDRNQPQHF.

The chain links TRBV28 to TRBJ2-4; D remains unclear. Germline V gene lookup returns CDR1 MDHEN and CDR2 SYDVKM. The CDR3 sequence is 14 residues long. V was trimmed by 5 bases and J by 2 bases, leaving 10 bases between them. The CDR3 sequence is CASSRSITKNIQYF. The CDR3 coding sequence is TGTGCCAGCAGTCGTTCTATAACCAAAAACATTCAGTACTTC.

The sample holds many counts of this clonotype. The chain is built from TRBV15 and TRBJ2-3; 7 nucleotides agree with TRBD2. Germline V gives CDR1 LNHNV, CDR2 YYDKDF (reference sequence). This CDR3 is 14 amino acids long. The J segment lost 2 bases and the V segment lost 5 bases, leaving 4 bases of the junction unmatched. The CDR3 sequence: CATSGRALTDTQYF. The CDR3 coding sequence is TGTGCCACCAGCGGGAGGGCCCTCACAGATACGCAGTATTTT.

The rearrangement links TRBV10-3 to TRBJ1-1; D perhaps matches TRBD1 (6 bases). The germline V gene encodes CDR1 ENHRY and CDR2 SYGVKD. The germline V and J ends were trimmed by 3 bases and 5 bases, with 16 bases remaining between them. The CDR3 extends over 15 amino acids. CDR3 DNA sequence: TGTGCCATCAGTGAAGGGGGGGCTCAAGGGACTGAAGCTTTCTTT. Its translation: CAISEGGAQGTEAFF.

This clonotype has at least ten counts. V is TRBV2 and J is TRBJ2-1; TRBD2 matches 10 bases. Losses at the gene ends were 6 bases for V and 8 bases for J; bases not matched to a gene: 4. The CDR3 extends over 13 amino acids. The V gene's germline CDR1 is SNHLY and CDR2 FYNNEI. CDR3 in amino acids: CASRYSGRDEQFF. CDR3 nucleotides: TGTGCCAGCAGATACAGCGGGAGGGATGAGCAGTTCTTC.

Comment on this clonotype: Given a much more abundant clone one base away, this may be a read error. The rearrangement uses TRBV11-2 and TRBJ1-1; D remains ambiguous. With 3 bases removed from V and 4 bases from J, the gap between germline ends came to 15 bases. The CDR3 spans 15 residues. Germline V gene sequence: CDR1 SGHAT, CDR2 FQNNGV. The CDR3 region is CASSFPYGRATEAFF. CDR3 sequence (DNA): TGTGCCAGCAGCTTCCCATACGGACGGGCCACTGAAGCTTTCTTT.

The J gene is TRBJ1-3, the V gene TRBV5-1, with TRBD1 matching over 7 bases. CDR3 length: 15 residues. Trimming at V came to 5 bases and at J to 2 bases, leaving 7 bases not matched to a gene. Germline V CDR1 and CDR2: SGHRS, YFSETQ. This CDR3 is CASRGGTVPGNTIYF. Here the CDR3 DNA reads TGCGCCAGCAGAGGTGGGACAGTGCCTGGAAACACCATATATTTT. The full variable domain, completed using reference TRBV5-1 and TRBJ1-3, is KAGVTQTPRYLIKTRGQQVTLSCSPISGHRSVSWYQQTPGQGLQFLFEYFSETQRNKGNFPGRFSGRQFSNSRSEMNVSTLELGDSALYLCASRGGTVPGNTIYFGEGSWLTVV.

The sample holds a few counts of this clonotype. The chain carries TRBV19 and TRBJ2-1, with 8 bases fitting TRBD2. Germline CDR1 is LNHDA and CDR2 is SQIVND (reference sequence). V shed 5 bases, J shed 2 bases, and the junction held 8 bases outside the gene matches. The CDR3 is made up of 16 amino acids. As DNA, the CDR3 is TGTGCCAGTAGTCCCCGGGTTAGCGGGACCTACAATGAGCAGTTCTTC. Its protein is CASSPRVSGTYNEQFF.

This clonotype was recorded many times. This chain uses TRBV6-1 with TRBJ1-2, with D unclear. Trimming shortened V by 6 bases and J by 1 base, and 6 bases separated the two germline ends. The CDR3 is 12 amino acids. CDR1 MNHNS and CDR2 SASEGT come from the germline V gene. The CDR3 DNA follows: TGTGCCAGCAGCTTTAATAACTATGGCTACACCTTC. Residues: CASSFNNYGYTF.

This clonotype was picked up many times. This chain joins TRBV11-2 and TRBJ2-1; 10 bases agree with TRBD2. This CDR3 region has 15 residues. The J segment lost 10 bases and the V segment lost 0 bases, leaving 6 bases of the junction unmatched. The V gene's germline CDR1 is SGHAT and CDR2 FQNNGV. The CDR3 nucleotides are TGTGCCAGCAGCTTAGATAGCGGGAGGTTTAACGAGCAGTTCTTC. Translating it yields CASSLDSGRFNEQFF.

In its sample, this clonotype was seen many times. V gene TRBV28 combines with J gene TRBJ2-6, with a tentative D call TRBD1 (7 bases). The germline V gene has CDR1 MDHEN and CDR2 SYDVKM. The CDR3 is 17 amino acids. V was trimmed by 7 bases and J by 0 bases, leaving 16 bases between them. Written as DNA, the CDR3 is TGTGCCAGCAACGGGCAGGGGGGCCTCTCTGGGGCCAACGTCCTGACTTTC. The encoded protein is CASNGQGGLSGANVLTF.